The text below deals with one T cell receptor beta chain. Between the trimmed V and J ends, which lost 1 base and 8 bases, there was a span of 11 bases. Germline V gene data show CDR1 as DFQATT and CDR2 as SNEGSKA (reference sequence). CDR3 size: 12 residues. This sample was taken from a study of T-cell reconstitution after alpha-beta-depleted transplantation in children. As it was prepared, the TCRbeta library received unique molecular identifiers. TCRdb re-analysed the PCR reads in MiXCR, keeping a single row per CDR3 protein. The table lists some 200,000 distinct CDR3 sequences, about 14% of them singletons.

This receptor was taken from a human donor who donated a stem cell graft to a child with acute lymphoblastic leukemia. V usage is TRBV20-1 and J usage is TRBJ1-1, with D possibly being TRBD1 (6 bases). The sequenced sample was PBMCs from the stem cell graft donor, obtained from the stem cell graft. This CDR3 reads CSARVQGYEAFF. The CDR3 bases are TGCAGTGCTAGAGTACAGGGATACGAAGCTTTCTTT.